This T cell receptor (beta chain) derives from a study of brain T cells in children with intractable seizures. The sequenced cases were selected for having the highest brain T cell transcript signatures. Patients received at least one anti-epileptic drug before surgery. The CDR3 is 14 residues long. Trimming pared 3 bases from V and 2 bases from J, leaving 10 bases between. The germline CDR1 and CDR2 sequences are MNHNS and SASEGT. Only in-frame clones appear in the TCRdb table, and some are missing; sequencing was by immunoSEQ multiplex PCR. Of 100,000 to 120,000 clones detected, 94% appear once; the ten largest clones hold 3.8%.

Source: peripheral blood, taken at surgery. The V and J genes are TRBV6-1 and TRBJ2-5; possible D gene TRBD1, 6 bases. The sequence was obtained from a boy under two years old with hemimegalencephaly and intractable seizures. The CDR3 sequence is CASSDKDRQETQYF. For the CDR3, the DNA is TGTGCCAGCAGTGATAAGGACAGACAAGAGACCCAGTACTTC.